The entry below gives a single TCR beta chain sequence along with its context. This sample was included in a study of T cell changes during pregnancy in multiple sclerosis. TCRdb keeps only in-frame clones here, not all; method: immunoSEQ multiplex PCR. This repertoire shows approximately 33,000 clones, roughly 94% found once; its top ten account for 0.45% to 0.5%. J gave up 6 bases and V 7 bases, and 8 bases lay outside the gene matches. Germline lookup yields CDR1 SNHLY and CDR2 FYNNEI. This CDR3 spans 14 amino acids. This receptor was identified in a female donor with multiple sclerosis, enrolled in a pregnancy study. The sample here was CD4+ T cells from peripheral blood mononuclear cells, taken after pregnancy. The chain carries TRBV2 and TRBJ2-7, with 11 bases matching TRBD1. The CDR3 DNA is TGTGCCAGCACCCGGGGGGACAGGGGGGTCGAGCAGTACTTC. It is translated as CASTRGDRGVEQYF.